The 32 T cell receptor beta chains below were found in one sample sequenced in a study of T cell changes during pregnancy in multiple sclerosis (dated 2019 in TCRdb). Libraries came from the immunoSEQ multiplex PCR assay. TCRdb stores this immuneACCESS table with in-frame sequences only. Part of the clones is absent; in the studies checked, under half of the shortfall reflects unresolved V genes, and no reason is known for the rest. This sample lists fewer than 95,000 clones; 90% to 95% were detected once. 2.2% of the sample lies in the top ten. The specimen was peripheral blood, collected in the third trimester of pregnancy. These receptors were obtained from a female donor with multiple sclerosis, enrolled in a pregnancy study.

The J gene is TRBJ2-7, the V gene TRBV5-6, with D perhaps matching TRBD2 (5 bases). Trimming removed 0 bases from V and 2 bases from J, with 18 bases in between. The V gene's germline CDR1 is SGHDT and CDR2 YYEEEE. This CDR3 spans 17 amino acids. The CDR3 here is CASSLAGGPSAAYEQYF. As DNA, the CDR3 is TGTGCCAGCAGCTTGGCCGGCGGGCCGAGCGCAGCCTACGAGCAGTACTTC.

The rearrangement links TRBV2 to TRBJ2-5; a weak D match, TRBD1 (6 bases). Trimming removed 5 bases at V and 1 base at J, with 17 bases between. This CDR3 has 16 amino acids. Germline assignment: CDR1 SNHLY and CDR2 FYNNEI. This CDR3 is CASSQTGRLSQETQYF. The CDR3 coding sequence is TGTGCCAGCAGTCAGACAGGACGGCTAAGCCAAGAGACCCAGTACTTC. Using reference TRBV2 and TRBJ2-5 for the parts outside the CDR3, the full variable domain is EPEVTQTPSHQVTQMGQEVILRCVPISNHLYFYWYRQILGQKVEFLVSFYNNEISEKSEIFDDQFSVERPDGSNFTLKIRSTKLEDSAMYFCASSQTGRLSQETQYFGPGTRLLVL.

The chain carries TRBV2 and TRBJ2-2; 9 nucleotides agree with TRBD2. The junction had 2 bases not matched to a gene; V was cut back by 9 bases and J by 0 bases. The CDR3 sequence is 14 residues long. In germline, CDR1 is SNHLY, CDR2 FYNNEI. The CDR3 coding sequence is TGTGCCAGACAGCGGGAGGCGAACACCGGGGAGCTGTTTTTT. Translating it yields CARQREANTGELFF.

V and J are TRBV27 and TRBJ1-1; TRBD1 matches 8 bases. Germline values: CDR1 MNHEY, CDR2 SMNVEV (reference sequence). The CDR3 length is 13 residues. The junction had 8 bases not matched to a gene; V was cut back by 10 bases and J by 4 bases. The CDR3 nucleotides read TGTGCCATCACCTCCACAGGGGGCACTGAAGCTTTCTTT. Amino acids: CAITSTGGTEAFF.

V usage is TRBV6-5 and J usage is TRBJ2-7; D not resolved. The CDR3 consists of 15 residues. The germline V and J ends were trimmed by 7 bases and 5 bases, with 21 bases remaining between them. CDR1 and CDR2 (germline): MNHEY, SVGAGI. CDR3 nucleotides: TGTGCCAGCACATTGGTAACTGCGGCTAGTAACGAGCAGTACTTC. Translating it yields CASTLVTAASNEQYF.

The chain is built from TRBV19 and TRBJ1-5, with D tentatively TRBD1 (5 bases). V gave up 7 bases and J gave up 2 bases, with 12 bases separating them. This CDR3 is 14 amino acids long. Looked up from germline, CDR1 is LNHDA and CDR2 is SQIVND (reference sequence). This CDR3 reads CASMRQGGNQPQHF. CDR3 nucleotide sequence: TGTGCCAGTATGAGGCAGGGCGGCAATCAGCCCCAGCATTTT.

V and J are TRBV7-9 and TRBJ1-5; 8 nucleotides line up with TRBD1. CDR1 is SEHNR and CDR2 is FQNEAQ in the germline V gene (reference sequence). The CDR3 is made up of 15 amino acids. J was trimmed by 11 bases and V by 1 base; bases with no gene match: 10. The CDR3 loop is CASSLGTGTGGAQHF. CDR3 nucleotides: TGTGCCAGCAGCTTAGGGACAGGGACCGGGGGAGCCCAGCATTTT. Drawing the rest from reference TRBV7-9 and TRBJ1-5, the complete variable domain is DTGVSQNPRHKITKRGQNVTFRCDPISEHNRLYWYRQTLGQGPEFLTYFQNEAQLEKSRLLSDRFSAERPKGSFSTLEIQRTEQGDSAMYLCASSLGTGTGGAQHFGDGTRLSIL.

The chain links TRBV28 to TRBJ2-1, with D perhaps matching TRBD1 (5 bases). The CDR3 consists of 17 residues. V shed 5 bases and J shed 8 bases, with 25 bases lying between them. Germline V CDR1 and CDR2: MDHEN, SYDVKM. CDR3 protein: CASSVSGPAGSVYEQFF. CDR3 sequence (DNA): TGTGCCAGCAGTGTAAGTGGGCCCGCAGGGTCTGTCTATGAGCAGTTCTTC. Complete variable domain (other parts from reference TRBV28 and TRBJ2-1): DVKVTQSSRYLVKRTGEKVFLECVQDMDHENMFWYRQDPGLGLRLIYFSYDVKMKEKGDIPEGYSVSREKKERFSLILESASTNQTSMYLCASSVSGPAGSVYEQFFGPGTRLTVL.

The chain couples TRBV6-5 to TRBJ1-5; tentative D call: TRBD1 (6 bases). The CDR3 length is 15 residues. Germline CDR1 MNHEY, CDR2 SVGAGI. V was clipped by 4 bases and J by 4 bases, with 14 bases between them. This CDR3 reads CASSSTGFLNQPQHF. CDR3 bases: TGTGCCAGCAGTTCGACAGGTTTTTTGAATCAGCCCCAGCATTTT.

The chain carries TRBV6-1 and TRBJ2-7; TRBD2 matches at 13 bases. The CDR3 runs 14 residues. Germline CDR1 is MNHNS and CDR2 is SASEGT. The V and J ends lost 6 bases and 5 bases, in that order; junction bases with no gene match: 4. For the CDR3, the DNA is TGTGCCAGCAGCGATGGACTAGCGGGAGACGAGCAGTACTTC. Translating gives CASSDGLAGDEQYF.

The chain combines TRBV28 with TRBJ1-5, with D possibly TRBD1 on 6 matching bases. Germline CDR1 and CDR2: MDHEN and SYDVKM. The CDR3 runs to 13 residues. The V gene lost 6 bases and the J gene lost 6 bases, with 12 bases spanning the gap. The CDR3 coding sequence is TGTGCCAGCAGCAGACAGGTTGTTCAGCCCCAGCATTTT. Translated: CASSRQVVQPQHF.

CDR3 in amino acids: CASSLAWGSGGETQYF. As DNA, the CDR3 is TGCGCCAGCAGCTTGGCCTGGGGCAGTGGCGGAGAGACCCAGTACTTC. The rearrangement links TRBV5-1 to TRBJ2-5; the D gene is possibly TRBD1 (5 bases). This CDR3 has 16 residues. Germline CDR1 and CDR2: SGHRS and YFSETQ. The germline V and J ends were trimmed by 0 bases and 4 bases, with 16 bases remaining between them.

V is TRBV6-1 and J is TRBJ2-5, with 7 bases aligning to TRBD2. V gave up 7 bases and J gave up 7 bases; unmatched junction bases: 12. The CDR3 is 14 residues long. CDR1 and CDR2 (germline): MNHNS, SASEGT. The CDR3 loop reads CASNHPGGMRTQYF. CDR3 DNA: TGTGCCAGCAACCACCCCGGGGGGATGAGGACCCAGTACTTC.

The genes are TRBV7-2 and TRBJ2-5; 8 bases match TRBD2. The CDR3 length is 13 residues. The germline CDR1 and CDR2 sequences are SGHTA and FQGNSA. V lost 2 bases, J lost 7 bases, and 3 bases stayed unmatched. CDR3 coding DNA: TGTGCCAGCAGCTTACGGGAGGGCGGGACCCAGTACTTC. Residues: CASSLREGGTQYF.

The chain uses TRBV29-1 and TRBJ1-1; D call uncertain. The CDR3 spans 13 residues. Germline CDR1 and CDR2: SQVTM and ANQGSEA. Trimming stripped 3 bases from V and 1 base from J, with 9 bases between. The CDR3 coding sequence is TGCAGCGTTGAGTACATGTGGAACACTGAAGCTTTCTTT. The encoded protein is CSVEYMWNTEAFF.

The chain combines TRBV19 with TRBJ2-7; 8 bases fit TRBD2. Germline V lookup: CDR1 LNHDA, CDR2 SQIVND (reference sequence). This CDR3 has 14 residues. The trim removed 1 base at V and 5 bases at J, leaving 4 bases unmatched. The CDR3 nucleotides are TGTGCCAGTAGTATAGCGGGAGGGCCGGACGAGCAGTACTTC. Its translation is CASSIAGGPDEQYF. Complete variable domain (other parts from reference TRBV19 and TRBJ2-7): DGGITQSPKYLFRKEGQNVTLSCEQNLNHDAMYWYRQDPGQGLRLIYYSQIVNDFQKGDIAEGYSVSREKKESFPLTVTSAQKNPTAFYLCASSIAGGPDEQYFGPGTRLTVT.

The chain joins TRBV6-1 to TRBJ2-3; D may be TRBD2 (6 bases). Looked up from germline, CDR1 is MNHNS and CDR2 is SASEGT. The V gene lost 6 bases and the J gene lost 2 bases, with 12 bases spanning the gap. This CDR3 region has 14 residues. The DNA of the CDR3 is TGTGCCAGCAGACGGGAGCTCTACACAGATACGCAGTATTTT. Amino acid sequence: CASRRELYTDTQYF.

With regard to this clone: Compared with germline, one end of the junction differs, possibly owing to a read error. This chain links TRBV7-7 with TRBJ2-7, with D possibly TRBD2 on 6 matching bases. This CDR3 is built from 15 residues. Germline-derived CDR1 and CDR2 are SSHAT and FNYEAQ (reference sequence). CDR3 region: CASSLGSGSSYEQYF. The CDR3 bases are TGTGCTAGCAGCTTAGGTAGCGGAAGCTCCTACGAGCAGTACTTC.

The chain has TRBV5-1 and TRBJ2-6; TRBD1 agrees at 9 bases. The CDR3 has 16 amino acids. Germline-derived CDR1 and CDR2 are SGHRS and YFSETQ. V was pared by 4 bases and J by 2 bases, with 4 bases of the junction left unmatched. Here the CDR3 reads CASSGGDRAGANVLTF. CDR3 DNA: TGCGCCAGCAGCGGGGGGGACAGGGCTGGGGCCAACGTCCTGACTTTC.

This sequence joins TRBV27 and TRBJ2-1; D is ambiguous. CDR3 length: 15 amino acids. From germline, CDR1 is MNHEY and CDR2 SMNVEV (reference sequence). Trimming shortened V by 4 bases and J by 3 bases, and 13 bases separated the two germline ends. The CDR3 nucleotides read TGTGCCAGCAGTTCGGAGAGATCTAACTACAATGAGCAGTTCTTC. Translation gives CASSSERSNYNEQFF.

The rearrangement links TRBV28 to TRBJ2-1, with a possible D match to TRBD1 (6 bases). Germline assignment: CDR1 MDHEN and CDR2 SYDVKM. Trimming left V 10 bases short and J 0 bases short, with 13 bases between. The length of the CDR3 is 14 residues. This CDR3 reads CAIQGPSSYNEQFF. The CDR3 DNA is TGTGCCATACAGGGCCCGAGCTCCTACAATGAGCAGTTCTTC.

The genes are TRBV19 and TRBJ2-1; D may be TRBD2 (6 bases). The V end lost 10 bases, the J end lost 0 bases, and 13 bases lay between the germline ends. The CDR3 extends over 14 amino acids. The germline CDR1 and CDR2 sequences are LNHDA and SQIVND (reference sequence). The DNA of the CDR3 is TGTGCCACCGACCGGGGGAGCTCCTACAATGAGCAGTTCTTC. Its protein product is CATDRGSSYNEQFF. Full variable domain (rest looked up from reference TRBV19 and TRBJ2-1): DGGITQSPKYLFRKEGQNVTLSCEQNLNHDAMYWYRQDPGQGLRLIYYSQIVNDFQKGDIAEGYSVSREKKESFPLTVTSAQKNPTAFYLCATDRGSSYNEQFFGPGTRLTVL.

The rearrangement uses TRBV19 and TRBJ1-2; tentatively, D is TRBD1 (5 bases). This CDR3 comprises 16 residues. Germline CDR1 and CDR2: LNHDA and SQIVND (reference sequence). V gave up 3 bases and J gave up 1 base, with 15 bases separating them. CDR3 nucleotide sequence: TGTGCCAGTAGTATTCGACAGACCAGATTTAACTATGGCTACACCTTC. Translating it yields CASSIRQTRFNYGYTF.

This sequence joins TRBV27 and TRBJ2-1; tentative D call: TRBD1 (5 bases). The germline gives CDR1 MNHEY, CDR2 SMNVEV (reference sequence). V was trimmed by 6 bases and J by 8 bases, leaving 11 bases between them. The CDR3 is 12 amino acids. The CDR3 sequence: CASSPQADEQFF. The CDR3 bases are TGTGCCAGCAGCCCACAGGCCGATGAGCAGTTCTTC.

The V call is TRBV5-1, the J call TRBJ1-2; TRBD1 aligns across 8 bases. This CDR3 spans 17 amino acids. Germline values: CDR1 SGHRS, CDR2 YFSETQ. With V trimmed by 5 bases and J by 3 bases, 15 bases remained unmatched. The CDR3 DNA follows: TGCGCCAGCAGGATGGTCCAACGACAGGGGCGTCACTATGGCTACACCTTC. Translated: CASRMVQRQGRHYGYTF.

V is TRBV7-9 and J is TRBJ2-1; tentative D call: TRBD1 (5 bases). V lost 0 bases and J lost 8, with 14 bases in between. The CDR3 contains 15 residues. Per germline, CDR1 SEHNR and CDR2 FQNEAQ (reference sequence). In DNA form, the CDR3 reads TGTGCCAGCAGCTTAGCACAGGTTACAAGGGATGAGCAGTTCTTC. Protein: CASSLAQVTRDEQFF.

The chain has TRBV5-1 and TRBJ2-7; D might be TRBD2 (6 bases). The CDR3 is 13 residues long. Germline assignment: CDR1 SGHRS and CDR2 YFSETQ. The ends were cut back, 1 base at V and 6 bases at J, with 11 bases in the middle. The CDR3 sequence: CASSLKAGSEQYF. CDR3 in DNA: TGCGCCAGCAGCTTGAAAGCCGGGAGCGAGCAGTACTTC.

The genes are TRBV18 and TRBJ2-1; 9 bases align to TRBD1. Germline V gene lookup returns CDR1 KGHSH and CDR2 LQKENI. V trimming: 8 bases; J trimming: 4 bases; junction bases outside the gene matches: 6. The CDR3 spans 14 residues. The CDR3 loop is CASLDRGRYNEQFF. DNA for the CDR3: TGTGCCAGCCTGGACAGGGGTCGGTACAATGAGCAGTTCTTC.

The J gene is TRBJ2-7, the V gene TRBV5-1; TRBD2 matches at 7 bases. Germline V gene data show CDR1 as SGHRS and CDR2 as YFSETQ. This CDR3 spans 15 amino acids. Trimming took 2 bases from V and 2 from J; bases not matched to a gene: 7. The CDR3 sequence: CASSFGASGTYEQYF. As DNA, the CDR3 is TGCGCCAGCAGCTTTGGGGCTAGCGGAACCTACGAGCAGTACTTC. The variable domain in full, with the rest retrieved from reference TRBV5-1 and TRBJ2-7, is KAGVTQTPRYLIKTRGQQVTLSCSPISGHRSVSWYQQTPGQGLQFLFEYFSETQRNKGNFPGRFSGRQFSNSRSEMNVSTLELGDSALYLCASSFGASGTYEQYFGPGTRLTVT.

The chain couples TRBV18 to TRBJ1-1; TRBD1 matches at 7 bases. This CDR3 has 15 residues. Per the germline V gene, CDR1 is KGHSH and CDR2 is LQKENI. J was trimmed by 3 bases and V by 1 base; bases with no gene match: 5. This CDR3 is CASSPQQGFDTEAFF. DNA of the CDR3: TGTGCCAGCTCACCACAACAGGGGTTCGACACTGAAGCTTTCTTT.

The sample holds one count of this clone. This chain uses TRBV10-3 with TRBJ2-1; TRBD2 matches 13 bases. The CDR3 runs to 17 residues. V lost 6 bases and J lost 6; bases outside the gene matches: 11. Germline CDR1 and CDR2: ENHRY and SYGVKD. The CDR3 sequence is CAIRDHGLAGVGNEQFF. Here the CDR3 DNA reads TGTGCCATCAGAGACCACGGACTAGCGGGAGTAGGCAATGAGCAGTTCTTC.

This clone was observed a single time. The chain couples TRBV27 to TRBJ2-1; 12 bases are shared with TRBD1. J lost 10 bases, V lost 5 bases, and 12 bases had no gene match. Germline values: CDR1 MNHEY, CDR2 SMNVEV (reference sequence). The CDR3 length is 16 residues. DNA of the CDR3: TGTGCCAGCAGTCTCCGGGACAGGGGGCCCGAGGAGGAGCAGTTCTTC. Its translation is CASSLRDRGPEEEQFF.